This T cell receptor beta chain was identified in a study of blood T cell repertoires in COVID-19 (dated by TCRdb to the early 2020s). About the investigation overall: Samples from collaborators originated in the United States, Italy and Spain and spanned both the acute and convalescent phases of COVID-19. The prospective study material was composed of cDNA or gDNA derived from T cells, B-cell-depleted T cells, or PBMCs. Deeply sampled blood TCRbeta repertoires from subjects exposed to, actively infected with, or recovered from COVID-19 were included in the dataset. A freely available public database, intended as a resource for researchers studying the immune response to SARS-CoV-2, is where the repertoires were released. The samples were drawn from the first 160 participants of the ongoing ImmuneRACE study and from 1,254 subjects provided by 6 global collaborators. The sample metadata nearly always contained a de-identified subject ID, COVID-19 status, age in years and sex. HLA class I and class II types, where available, came from metadata supplied by the sample provider rather than from assay-based typing. What the authors observed across the whole study: The quantity of clinical and demographic metadata differed by source and by participant and was supplied without curation.

V and J are truncated by 3 bases and 5 bases respectively, leaving an intervening sequence of 10 bases. The CDR3 holds 14 amino acids from the cysteine to the phenylalanine. Just CDR3 DNA is preserved here, 42 bases in frame from base 1. From a lookup of the germline V gene, CDR1 and CDR2 are MNHNS and SASEGT. The immunoSEQ Assay, a bias-controlled multiplex PCR, was used to amplify TCRbeta CDR3 regions from genomic DNA. Per the authors' processing: Within the assay, amplification of reference gene primers was used to estimate how many nucleated cells each sample contained. Sequence reads were collapsed and filtered to measure the absolute abundance of every unique TCRbeta CDR3 rearrangement. For each sample, productive Simpson clonality was calculated as the square root of Simpson's diversity index across productive rearrangements. As stored in TCRdb, this immuneACCESS dataset retains in-frame rearrangements with V and J assigned. A fraction of the clones does not appear; measured against another copy, unresolved V genes explain less than half of the discrepancy, and the remainder lacks a known reason. For V, J and clone size, that table is used; D and trimming come from the DNA. Here the sample has more than 400,000 clones; around 85% occur a single time. The ten most abundant clones make up roughly 3.1% of the sample.

Each collaborating institution followed its own protocols to collect whole blood in K2EDTA tubes. Collaborator samples were shipped for TCRbeta analysis as frozen whole blood, isolated PBMCs, or DNA extracted from either sample type. This clone was detected a few times. The antigen it recognizes is unknown. No much larger clone is present one base from it, and per-base qualities are unavailable. Sequencing used peripheral blood. The receptor's source is a human donor in a cohort sampled during active COVID-19. This chain joins TRBV6-1 to TRBJ2-2, and TRBD2 may be the D gene, going by 6 matching bases. The base sequence is TGTGCCAGCAGTGACGGGAGACGAACCGGGGAGCTGTTTTTT. Protein translation: CASSDGRRTGELFF.